Listed below are T cell receptor beta chains from one sample, sequenced in a study of T cell responses to AZD1222 COVID-19 vaccine. The repertoire was sequenced with immunoSEQ multiplex PCR; TCRdb's copy has only in-frame clones and lacks some. In the table there are 150,000 or so clones, around 89% of which are singletons. The sample in question was peripheral blood, obtained on day 0 of AZD1222 vaccination. Source of these receptors: an adult in good health. CDR3s include the opening cysteine and the closing phenylalanine or tryptophan. D genes are given only for firm matches. Some rows mark clone size as missing; the rest say once, few, many or name a class of expanded clone.

-	-	15	TRBJ2-6	TRBV3-1/TRBV3-2	TGTGCCAGCAGCCAAGTGGGGACTTCAGCCAACGTCCTGACTTTC	CASSQVGTSANVLTF
-	-	16	TRBJ1-1	TRBV21-1	TGTGCCAGCAGCAGGTACAGTATTTTTGAGAACACTGAAGCTTTCTTT	CASSRYSIFENTEAFF
TRBD1	few	12	TRBJ2-7	TRBV28	TGTGCCAGCGGAGGCAGGGGGCGCGAGCAGTACTTC	CASGGRGREQYF
-	-	14	TRBJ2-1	TRBV19	TGTGCCAGTAGTAAATTTTTGGGGTATAATGAGCAGTTCTTC	CASSKFLGYNEQFF
-	once	14	TRBJ1-3	TRBV11-2	TGTGCCAGCAGCCTGGAACAAAATGTAAACACCATATATTTT	CASSLEQNVNTIYF
TRBD1	-	15	TRBJ1-6	TRBV6-5	TGTGCCAGCAGTTACGGGACAGGGATTAATTCACCCCTCCACTTT	CASSYGTGINSPLHF
-	-	13	TRBJ1-4	TRBV27	TGTGCCAGCAGTTCCAACTCGAATGAAAAACTGTTTTTT	CASSSNSNEKLFF
-	-	14	TRBJ2-7	TRBV3-1/TRBV3-2	TGTGCCAGCAGCGCCGCAGGGCGGCAGAGCGAGCAGTACTTC	CASSAAGRQSEQYF
-	-	13	TRBJ2-7	TRBV7-9	TGTGCCAGCAGCTCAAGGCGTCCCTACGAGCAGTACTTC	CASSSRRPYEQYF
TRBD1	-	19	TRBJ1-6	TRBV7-2	TGTGCCAGCAGCTTAGCGGGTTCCCAGGGGGCTTCCTTGGTTTCACCCCTCCACTTT	CASSLAGSQGASLVSPLHF
-	-	13	TRBJ1-1	TRBV5-1	TGCGCCAGTGGGGAGGGCTCGTACACTGAAGCTTTCTTT	CASGEGSYTEAFF
-	-	18	TRBJ1-3	TRBV24-1	TGTGCCACCAGTGATACCCGACAGCTTCCTCACTCTGGAAACACCATATATTTT	CATSDTRQLPHSGNTIYF
TRBD1	once	16	TRBJ2-1	TRBV4-3	TGCGCCAGCAGCTCCGCCGGGACAGGGGGCTTCAATGAGCAGTTCTTC	CASSSAGTGGFNEQFF
TRBD1	once	15	TRBJ1-2	TRBV28	TGTGCCAGCAGTTCCCCGGGGGACAGGGTTTATGGCTACACCTTC	CASSSPGDRVYGYTF
-	-	12	TRBJ1-2	TRBV7-2	TGTGCCAGCAGCTCAGAGGTTAGGGGCTACACCTTC	CASSSEVRGYTF
-	-	14	TRBJ2-5	TRBV2	TGTGCCAGCAGTTGGGGACAAACAAAAGAGACCCAGTACTTC	CASSWGQTKETQYF
-	-	14	TRBJ2-3	TRBV7-9	TGTGCCAGCGCAAGGGGGGCCAGGACAGATACGCAGTATTTT	CASARGARTDTQYF
-	-	13	TRBJ2-7	TRBV5-4	TGTGCCAGCAGCTTGGACGGCCCCTACGAGCAGTACTTC	CASSLDGPYEQYF
TRBD2	medium-sized	17	TRBJ2-1	TRBV6-6	TGTGCCAGCAGTCTAACGACTTCTAGCGGGTCCTACAATGAGCAGTTCTTC	CASSLTTSSGSYNEQFF
-	-	13	TRBJ1-1	TRBV10-3	TGTGCCATCAGTGTTGGCCAGGGGACTGAAGCTTTCTTT	CAISVGQGTEAFF
-	few	14	TRBJ2-7	TRBV7-9	TGTGCCAGCAGCCCGACCAATGCACGCTACGAGCAGTACTTC	CASSPTNARYEQYF
-	-	12	TRBJ2-7	TRBV5-1	TGCGCCAGCAGGGAGGGGCAACGCGAGCAGTACTTC	CASREGQREQYF
TRBD2	-	15	TRBJ2-5	TRBV19	TGTGCCAGTAGTAAGGCTCCGGGACTACTAGAGACCCAGTACTTC	CASSKAPGLLETQYF
-	-	15	TRBJ1-6	TRBV4-1	TGCGCCAGCAGCCGCGGGCCCGAAGGGTATTCACCCCTCCACTTT	CASSRGPEGYSPLHF
TRBD1	-	16	TRBJ1-5	TRBV6-5	TGTGCCAGCAGTTACTCTTACAGGGGGGCCAATCAGCCCCAGCATTTT	CASSYSYRGANQPQHF
-	-	17	TRBJ1-5	TRBV7-2	TGTGCCAGCAGCTTATACGCGGGGGCAGGGCGCAATCAGCCCCAGCATTTT	CASSLYAGAGRNQPQHF
-	-	11	TRBJ2-7	TRBV20-1	TGCAGTGCGGGTATCTCCTACGAGCAGTACTTC	CSAGISYEQYF
-	-	13	TRBJ1-1	TRBV7-2	TGTGCCAGCAGCCAAATCTTAGACACTGAAGCTTTCTTT	CASSQILDTEAFF
TRBD1	few	14	TRBJ2-1	TRBV7-8	TGTGCCAGCAGCTCGAGACAGGGGAGGAATGAGCAGTTCTTC	CASSSRQGRNEQFF
-	-	13	TRBJ1-1	TRBV5-1	TGCGCCAGCAGCTTGAACGGGTTCCTTGAAGCTTTCTTT	CASSLNGFLEAFF